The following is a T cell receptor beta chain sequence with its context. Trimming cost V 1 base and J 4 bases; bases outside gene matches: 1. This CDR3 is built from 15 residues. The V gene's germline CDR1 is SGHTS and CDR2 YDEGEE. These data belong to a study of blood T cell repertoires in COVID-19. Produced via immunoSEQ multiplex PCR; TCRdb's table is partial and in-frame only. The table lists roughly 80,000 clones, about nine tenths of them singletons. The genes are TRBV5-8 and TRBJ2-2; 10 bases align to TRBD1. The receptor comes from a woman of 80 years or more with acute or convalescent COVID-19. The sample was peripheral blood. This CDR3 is CASSLWTGGTGELFF. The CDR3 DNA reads TGTGCCAGCAGCTTGTGGACAGGGGGCACCGGGGAGCTGTTTTTT.